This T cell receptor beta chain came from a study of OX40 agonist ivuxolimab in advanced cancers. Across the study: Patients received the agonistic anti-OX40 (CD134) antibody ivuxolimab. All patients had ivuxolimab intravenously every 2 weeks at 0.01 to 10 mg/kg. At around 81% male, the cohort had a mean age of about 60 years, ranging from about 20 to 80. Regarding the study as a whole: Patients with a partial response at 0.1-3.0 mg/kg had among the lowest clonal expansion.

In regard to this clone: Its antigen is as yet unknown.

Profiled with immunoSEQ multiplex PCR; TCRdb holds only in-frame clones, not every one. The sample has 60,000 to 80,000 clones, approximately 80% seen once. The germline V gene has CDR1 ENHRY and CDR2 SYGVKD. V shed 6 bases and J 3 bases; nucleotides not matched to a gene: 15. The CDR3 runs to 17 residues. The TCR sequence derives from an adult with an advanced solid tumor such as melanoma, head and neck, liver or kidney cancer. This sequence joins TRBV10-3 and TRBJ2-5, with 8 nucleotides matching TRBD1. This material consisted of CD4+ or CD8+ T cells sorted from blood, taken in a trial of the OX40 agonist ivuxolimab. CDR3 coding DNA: TGTGCCATCAGCGGTGACCTGACAGGGGATATGGAAGAGACCCAGTACTTC. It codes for CAISGDLTGDMEETQYF.